This TCR beta chain was obtained from a study of CD8 T cells in ankylosing spondylitis. Worth noting for this clonotype: The target antigen is unknown.

TCRdb re-derived calls from the 5' RACE reads in MiXCR, one entry per CDR3 protein. The sample yields about 140,000 distinct CDR3 sequences, 7% to 9% seen once. CDR1 and CDR2 from the germline V gene are MNHNY and SVGAGI (reference sequence). The CDR3 runs to 13 residues. Trimming removed 2 bases from V and 11 bases from J; junction bases left unmatched: 4. Study-level results: Several highly homologous variants formed a TCR beta motif that appeared characteristic of ankylosing spondylitis blood. A CD8+ phenotype characterized the disease-linked clones, which were relatively rare in peripheral blood.

The TCR was taken from a male donor with ankylosing spondylitis. Input material: synovial fluid, either unsorted or a sorted T cell fraction (not recorded which). The chain employs TRBV6-6 and TRBJ2-4, with 9 bases that match TRBD2. The CDR3 DNA reads as TGTGCCAGCAGTTACGCGGGACTAGCCCTTCAGTACTTC. This encodes CASSYAGLALQYF.